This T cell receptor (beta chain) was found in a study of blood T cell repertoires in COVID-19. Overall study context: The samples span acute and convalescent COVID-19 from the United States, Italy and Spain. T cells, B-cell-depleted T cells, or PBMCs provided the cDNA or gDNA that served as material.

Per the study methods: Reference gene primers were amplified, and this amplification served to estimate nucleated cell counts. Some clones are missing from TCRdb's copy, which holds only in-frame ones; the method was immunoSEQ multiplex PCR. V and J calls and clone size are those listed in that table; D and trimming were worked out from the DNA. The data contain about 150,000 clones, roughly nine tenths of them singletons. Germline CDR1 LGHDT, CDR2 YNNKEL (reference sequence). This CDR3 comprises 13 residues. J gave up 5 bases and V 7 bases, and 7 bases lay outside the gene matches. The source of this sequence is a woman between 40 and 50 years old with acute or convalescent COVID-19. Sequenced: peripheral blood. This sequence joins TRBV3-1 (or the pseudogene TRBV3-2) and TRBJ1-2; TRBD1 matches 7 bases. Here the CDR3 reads CASTTDRAYGYTF. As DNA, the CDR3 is TGTGCCAGCACCACCGACAGGGCTTATGGCTACACCTTC.